The next 20 T cell receptor beta chains were all read from a single sample in a study of shared clonotypes between healthy human individuals. Naive CD8 populations comprised CD45RO-negative cells positively selected for CCR7, excluding terminally differentiated effector memory CD45RA+ cells. Libraries were prepared by immunoSEQ multiplex PCR; TCRdb keeps only in-frame clonotypes and omits some of them. The table shows nearly 2 million clones, with about 94% occurring only once. Sequenced input: naive CD8+ T cells sorted from blood. Every receptor here comes from a man younger than 30 in good health.

V gene TRBV6-6 combines with J gene TRBJ2-2, with D unclear. CDR1 and CDR2 from the germline V gene are MNHNY and SVGAGI (reference sequence). The CDR3 sequence is 13 residues long. Trimming removed 5 bases at V and 1 base at J, with 5 bases between. The CDR3 is CASSQQNTGELFF. In DNA, the CDR3 is TGTGCCAGCAGTCAACAGAACACCGGGGAGCTGTTTTTT.

The rearrangement links TRBV13 to TRBJ2-3; D possibly matches TRBD1 or TRBD2 (6 bases each). The V and J ends lost 5 bases and 5 bases respectively, with 17 bases between them. The V gene's germline CDR1 is PRHDT and CDR2 FYEKMQ (reference sequence). CDR3 length: 15 residues. The CDR3 DNA is TGTGCCAGCAGCCCCCCGGGGGCGGAGATAGATACGCAGTATTTT. This sequence encodes CASSPPGAEIDTQYF.

The rearrangement links TRBV14 to TRBJ2-5; perhaps TRBD2 as D (5 bases). The V and J ends lost 0 bases and 9 bases respectively, with 11 bases between them. Looked up from germline, CDR1 is SGHDN and CDR2 is FVKESK. The CDR3 is 13 amino acids. The CDR3 DNA reads TGTGCCAGCAGCCAAGATGACGAGGACTCCCAGTACTTC. Translation gives CASSQDDEDSQYF.

The table lists this clone with a count of one. The chain couples TRBV5-5 to TRBJ1-4; 7 bases are a match to TRBD1. After removal of 2 bases from V and 0 bases from J, the junction contained 7 bases not matched to a gene. Germline lookup yields CDR1 SGHKS and CDR2 YYEKEE (reference sequence). The CDR3 has 17 residues. This CDR3 reads CASSFRGTVATNEKLFF. The CDR3, as DNA: TGTGCCAGCAGCTTCCGCGGGACAGTAGCAACTAATGAAAAACTGTTTTTT.

A single count supports this clone. The V and J genes are TRBV28 and TRBJ2-1; tentatively, D is TRBD2 (6 bases). CDR3 length: 14 residues. V lost 6 bases and J lost 5, with 14 bases in between. The germline gives CDR1 MDHEN, CDR2 SYDVKM. The CDR3 spells CASSPVAVHNEQFF. CDR3 nucleotides: TGTGCCAGCAGCCCTGTAGCGGTTCACAATGAGCAGTTCTTC.

The chain is built from TRBV7-9 and TRBJ1-2; D is undetermined. Germline CDR1 is SEHNR and CDR2 is FQNEAQ (reference sequence). The CDR3 has 15 residues. V was trimmed by 1 base and J by 4 bases, leaving 13 bases between them. The CDR3 is CASSLVGFSPYGYTF. The CDR3, as DNA: TGTGCCAGCAGCTTAGTGGGGTTTTCCCCCTATGGCTACACCTTC.

The chain carries TRBV23-1 and TRBJ2-7, with D tentatively TRBD1 or TRBD2 (5 bases each). TRBV23-1 is noted as an ORF with a role that remains uncertain. CDR3 length: 14 residues. Trimming stripped 4 bases from V and 3 bases from J, with 13 bases between. The CDR3 here is CASSRWGFYYEQYF. The CDR3 region has the DNA TGCGCCAGCAGTCGTTGGGGGTTTTACTACGAGCAGTACTTC.

The V call is TRBV6-4, the J call TRBJ1-5, with 9 bases identical to TRBD1. Germline CDR1 and CDR2: MRHNA and SNTAGT. V shed 6 bases and J 3 bases; nucleotides not matched to a gene: 3. The CDR3 is made up of 14 amino acids. The CDR3 nucleotides are TGTGCCAGCAGGGGGACAGGGTTCAATCAGCCCCAGCATTTT. Its translation: CASRGTGFNQPQHF.

The chain employs TRBV10-3 and TRBJ1-2; D call uncertain. Germline V gene data show CDR1 as ENHRY and CDR2 as SYGVKD. Trimming cost V 2 bases and J 4 bases, with 11 bases left between them. This CDR3 is 14 amino acids long. Here the CDR3 reads CAISEPGESYGYTF. The CDR3 region has the DNA TGTGCCATCAGTGAGCCCGGGGAGTCCTATGGCTACACCTTC.

In nucleotides, the CDR3 is TGTGCCTGTCTCTCCGGGCCTATGAACACTGAAGCTTTCTTT. Residues: CACLSGPMNTEAFF. The chain recombines TRBV30 with TRBJ1-1; no clear D. Between the trimmed V and J ends, which lost 6 bases and 0 bases, there was a span of 14 bases. The CDR3 is 14 residues long. Germline V gene sequence: CDR1 GTSNPN, CDR2 SVGIG (reference sequence). Full variable domain (missing parts from reference TRBV30 and TRBJ1-1): SQTIHQWPATLVQPVGSPLSLECTVEGTSNPNLYWYRQAAGRGLQLLFYSVGIGQISSEVPQNLSASRPQDRQFILSSKKLLLSDSGFYLCACLSGPMNTEAFFGQGTRLTVV.

V is TRBV7-9 and J is TRBJ1-5; no definite D call. This CDR3 contains 14 residues. CDR1 SEHNR and CDR2 FQNEAQ come from the germline V gene (reference sequence). Trimming took 3 bases from V and 0 from J, leaving 6 bases between them. The CDR3 sequence: CASSFWGSNQPQHF. The CDR3 coding sequence is TGTGCCAGCAGCTTTTGGGGTAGCAATCAGCCCCAGCATTTT.

The chain is built from TRBV5-1 and TRBJ2-3; 7 nucleotides align to TRBD1. CDR3 length: 18 residues. Germline V gene data show CDR1 as SGHRS and CDR2 as YFSETQ. V was clipped by 2 bases and J by 0 bases; unmatched bases: 12. In nucleotides, the CDR3 is TGCGCCAGCAGCTTCCGGGACAGTCCATTAATTAGCACAGATACGCAGTATTTT. Translated, it gives CASSFRDSPLISTDTQYF.

The chain couples TRBV9 to TRBJ2-3, with 11 bases identical to TRBD2. The CDR3 loop spans 15 amino acids. CDR1 and CDR2 from the germline V gene are SGDLS and YYNGEE. V dropped 4 bases and J dropped 6; count of bases not matched to a gene: 7. The CDR3 coding sequence is TGTGCCAGCAGCCCACATAGCGGGGGGGCGGATACGCAGTATTTT. Protein: CASSPHSGGADTQYF.

The chain recombines TRBV2 with TRBJ1-2; perhaps TRBD1 as D (6 bases). The V gene lost 3 bases and the J gene lost 8 bases, with 16 bases spanning the gap. CDR3 length: 14 amino acids. Germline V gene lookup returns CDR1 SNHLY and CDR2 FYNNEI. The DNA of the CDR3 is TGTGCCAGCAGTGACCTTACAGGGATCGGAGGCTACACCTTC. It is translated as CASSDLTGIGGYTF.

This clone appeared once. The rearrangement links TRBV5-1 to TRBJ2-5, with TRBD1 as a possible D gene (6 bases). Germline CDR1 and CDR2: SGHRS and YFSETQ. This CDR3 comprises 12 residues. With 2 bases removed from V and 9 bases from J, the gap between germline ends came to 11 bases. CDR3: CASSFLEGAQYF. The DNA for the CDR3 is TGCGCCAGCAGCTTCCTCGAGGGGGCCCAGTACTTC.

The chain is built from TRBV19 and TRBJ1-6; a weak D match, TRBD1 (5 bases). The germline V and J ends were trimmed by 4 bases and 13 bases, with 11 bases remaining between them. From germline, CDR1 is LNHDA and CDR2 SQIVND (reference sequence). This CDR3 region has 12 residues. The CDR3 DNA follows: TGTGCCAGTAGTACGGACCGGGGCCCCCTCCACTTT. This sequence encodes CASSTDRGPLHF.

This chain links TRBV9 with TRBJ1-1, with 12 bases lining up with TRBD1. There are 17 residues in the CDR3. Per the germline V gene, CDR1 is SGDLS and CDR2 is YYNGEE. V lost 4 bases, J lost 5 bases, and 12 bases stayed unmatched. As DNA, the CDR3 is TGTGCCAGCAGCCTCACCCGGGACAGGGGGCGAGGAACTGAAGCTTTCTTT. It specifies CASSLTRDRGRGTEAFF.

The chain employs TRBV6-5 and TRBJ1-1, with D tentatively TRBD1 (6 bases). The ends were cut back, 6 bases at V and 0 bases at J, with 11 bases in the middle. Per the germline V gene, CDR1 is MNHEY and CDR2 is SVGAGI. CDR3 length: 14 residues. CDR3 DNA: TGTGCCAGCAGCCCACGGACAGTGAACACTGAAGCTTTCTTT. This sequence encodes CASSPRTVNTEAFF.

V and J are TRBV4-3 and TRBJ1-1; D gene uncertain. CDR1 is LGHNA, CDR2 YSLEER, per germline. V was clipped by 0 bases and J by 0 bases, with 8 bases between them. The CDR3 is 15 amino acids. The DNA for the CDR3 is TGCGCCAGCAGCCAAGAATCACAAATGAACACTGAAGCTTTCTTT. Translating gives CASSQESQMNTEAFF.

The rearrangement joins TRBV4-1 to TRBJ1-2; no clear D. The V and J ends lost 7 bases and 4 bases respectively, with 22 bases between them. Germline CDR1 MGHRA, CDR2 YSYEKL. There are 16 residues in the CDR3. The CDR3 region is CASTSTVGNGFYGYTF. CDR3 coding DNA: TGCGCCAGCACCTCTACGGTCGGGAACGGTTTCTATGGCTACACCTTC.